The 17 T cell receptor beta chains below all came from one sample that was sequenced in a study of PD-1 blockade in classical Hodgkin lymphoma. Relapse was seen in all patients after autologous stem cell transplantation, and brentuximab vedotin exposure was variable. Produced via immunoSEQ multiplex PCR; TCRdb's table is partial and in-frame only. Among fewer than 45,000 clones listed, 86% were seen once. The sample here was peripheral blood mononuclear cells (PBMCs), taken before the second cycle of nivolumab. The receptors here all came from a human donor with classical Hodgkin lymphoma.

The gene calls are TRBV29-1 and TRBJ2-5, with TRBD2 matching over 13 bases. V was clipped by 7 bases and J by 4 bases; unmatched bases: 9. The CDR3 sequence is 15 residues long. The germline V gene encodes CDR1 SQVTM and CDR2 ANQGSEA. The CDR3 protein is CSAGSGTSGIETQYF. The CDR3 DNA follows: TGCAGCGCGGGATCCGGGACTAGCGGGATAGAGACCCAGTACTTC.

This chain uses TRBV10-3 with TRBJ2-7; 9 bases fit TRBD2. This CDR3 spans 18 amino acids. V was pared by 3 bases and J by 4 bases, with 16 bases of the junction left unmatched. Germline V gives CDR1 ENHRY, CDR2 SYGVKD. CDR3 nucleotides: TGTGCCATCAGTGACCCACAGGGATCGGGTAGCGGGGGTTACGAGCAGTACTTC. This encodes CAISDPQGSGSGGYEQYF.

The J gene is TRBJ2-5, the V gene TRBV9; 8 bases align to TRBD1. The J segment lost 5 bases and the V segment lost 1 base, leaving 1 base of the junction unmatched. Germline lookup yields CDR1 SGDLS and CDR2 YYNGEE. The CDR3 contains 13 residues. The CDR3 region is CASSVSGGETQYF. The DNA of the CDR3 is TGTGCCAGCAGCGTATCAGGGGGCGAGACCCAGTACTTC.

The chain has TRBV19 and TRBJ1-1; TRBD1 is a possible D gene (6 bases). V lost 5 bases and J lost 3, with 16 bases in between. The length of the CDR3 is 15 residues. Germline V gives CDR1 LNHDA, CDR2 SQIVND (reference sequence). CDR3 DNA: TGTGCCAGTAGTGGCGGACTGAAGGGGGACACTGAAGCTTTCTTT. Amino acids: CASSGGLKGDTEAFF.

This chain uses TRBV13 with TRBJ2-7; D might be TRBD1 (6 bases). This CDR3 spans 14 amino acids. CDR1 PRHDT and CDR2 FYEKMQ come from the germline V gene (reference sequence). Between the trimmed V and J ends, which lost 3 bases and 3 bases, there was a span of 12 bases. For the CDR3, the DNA is TGTGCCAGCAGCTTTCCACAGGGCGACTACGAGCAGTACTTC. Encoded protein: CASSFPQGDYEQYF.

The gene calls are TRBV11-2 and TRBJ1-3; D is unresolved. Between the trimmed V and J ends, which lost 1 base and 8 bases, there was a span of 6 bases. Germline V gene lookup returns CDR1 SGHAT and CDR2 FQNNGV. This CDR3 region has 12 residues. CDR3 sequence (DNA): TGTGCCAGCAGCTTAGGGCAGGACACCATATATTTT. The encoded protein is CASSLGQDTIYF.

This chain uses TRBV6-4 with TRBJ2-2; maybe TRBD2 (5 bases). V was pared by 6 bases and J by 6 bases, with 11 bases between. The germline CDR1 and CDR2 sequences are MRHNA and SNTAGT. This CDR3 contains 13 residues. The CDR3 nucleotides read TGTGCCAGCAGACCTAGGGAGTCCGGGGAGCTGTTTTTT. Translation gives CASRPRESGELFF.

The V gene is TRBV28, the J gene TRBJ1-3; no reliable D call. Germline lookup yields CDR1 MDHEN and CDR2 SYDVKM. V was clipped by 3 bases and J by 4 bases, with 4 bases between them. The CDR3 length is 12 residues. The CDR3 DNA follows: TGTGCCAGCAGTTTGGCGGGAAACACCATATATTTT. Protein product: CASSLAGNTIYF. Using reference TRBV28 and TRBJ1-3 for the parts outside the CDR3, the full variable domain is DVKVTQSSRYLVKRTGEKVFLECVQDMDHENMFWYRQDPGLGLRLIYFSYDVKMKEKGDIPEGYSVSREKKERFSLILESASTNQTSMYLCASSLAGNTIYFGEGSWLTVV.

The CDR3 region is CASSPRGVLGIGELFF. The CDR3 DNA follows: TGTGCCAGCAGCCCCCGGGGGGTACTGGGCATCGGGGAGCTGTTTTTT. The chain is built from TRBV7-2 and TRBJ2-2, with 7 bases fitting TRBD2. J lost 7 bases, V lost 5 bases, and 13 bases had no gene match. The CDR3 has 16 amino acids. Germline V gene data show CDR1 as SGHTA and CDR2 as FQGNSA.

The rearrangement joins TRBV27 to TRBJ1-2; 7 bases agree with TRBD1. V dropped 3 bases and J dropped 8; count of bases not matched to a gene: 9. Germline CDR1 and CDR2: MNHEY and SMNVEV (reference sequence). The CDR3 consists of 14 residues. The CDR3 DNA reads TGTGCCAGCAGTTTTGGAGGGGGCGAGGTCGGCTACACCTTC. It yields the protein CASSFGGGEVGYTF.

The chain links TRBV28 to TRBJ2-7; 7 bases match TRBD2. The J segment lost 1 base and the V segment lost 5 bases, leaving 26 bases of the junction unmatched. The CDR3 spans 21 residues. CDR1 is MDHEN and CDR2 is SYDVKM in the germline V gene. DNA for the CDR3: TGTGCCAGCAGTCCCCTCATGGTCCGGGGGGAGGTAGGGTCGAGGTCCTACGAGCAGTACTTC. As protein: CASSPLMVRGEVGSRSYEQYF. Supplemented by reference TRBV28 and TRBJ2-7, the full variable domain reads DVKVTQSSRYLVKRTGEKVFLECVQDMDHENMFWYRQDPGLGLRLIYFSYDVKMKEKGDIPEGYSVSREKKERFSLILESASTNQTSMYLCASSPLMVRGEVGSRSYEQYFGPGTRLTVT.

Only a few counts were recorded for this clone. V and J are TRBV7-2 and TRBJ1-3, with D possibly TRBD1 on 6 matching bases. V gave up 5 bases and J gave up 0 bases, with 20 bases separating them. In germline, CDR1 is SGHTA, CDR2 FQGNSA. This CDR3 is 18 amino acids long. CDR3 DNA sequence: TGTGCCAGCAGCCCACTCATTGGACAGTACAGCTCTGGAAACACCATATATTTT. This translates into CASSPLIGQYSSGNTIYF.

The gene calls are TRBV6-5 and TRBJ2-7; no reliable D call. Germline assignment: CDR1 MNHEY and CDR2 SVGAGI. This CDR3 spans 13 amino acids. The V and J ends lost 5 bases and 2 bases respectively, with 10 bases between them. CDR3 in amino acids: CASSKGPPYEQYF. The CDR3 DNA reads as TGTGCCAGCAGTAAAGGGCCCCCCTACGAGCAGTACTTC.

CDR3 protein: CASSLDYRSYEQYF. CDR3 bases: TGTGCCAGCAGCTTAGACTACCGCTCCTACGAGCAGTACTTC. The chain uses TRBV7-2 and TRBJ2-5; no definite D call. The closer fit of TRBJ2-7 to the DNA end suggests the J call may be wrong. Germline V gene lookup returns CDR1 SGHTA and CDR2 FQGNSA. There are 14 residues in the CDR3.

V usage is TRBV19 and J usage is TRBJ2-7, with TRBD2 matching 12 bases. The CDR3 runs 15 residues. The germline gives CDR1 LNHDA, CDR2 SQIVND (reference sequence). V shed 5 bases and J 0 bases; nucleotides not matched to a gene: 2. CDR3: CASSLTSGSSYEQYF. DNA for the CDR3: TGTGCCAGTAGTTTGACTAGCGGGAGCTCCTACGAGCAGTACTTC.

The V and J genes are TRBV6-6 and TRBJ2-5; 9 nucleotides line up with TRBD2. The V segment lost 1 base and the J segment 5 bases; nucleotides outside the gene matches: 8. Germline V gene data show CDR1 as MNHNY and CDR2 as SVGAGI (reference sequence). This CDR3 region has 16 residues. CDR3 DNA sequence: TGTGCCAGCAGTTACTGGCGGGGGGGCCTCGAGGAGACCCAGTACTTC. Its translation is CASSYWRGGLEETQYF.

The rearrangement uses TRBV6-1 and TRBJ2-7, with D tentatively TRBD1 (6 bases). V was clipped by 2 bases and J by 2 bases, with 22 bases between them. There are 18 residues in the CDR3. The germline gives CDR1 MNHNS, CDR2 SASEGT. This CDR3 is CASSELVLRDTRTYEQYF. CDR3 sequence (DNA): TGTGCCAGCAGTGAATTAGTGCTCCGGGACACACGGACCTACGAGCAGTACTTC.